This T cell receptor beta chain stems from a study of blood T cell repertoires in COVID-19. Study-level background: The cDNA or gDNA used as material had been derived from T cells, B-cell-depleted T cells, or PBMCs.

Participants were aged roughly 18 to 95 years, lived in roughly 23 US areas, and enrolled virtually. Shortly before study entry, within 2 weeks, exposed participants had met a COVID-19 case. Authors' analysis steps: Amplifying reference gene primers gave estimates of nucleated cell counts. This table comes from immunoSEQ multiplex PCR, and its TCRdb copy is limited to in-frame clones, with some not included. V, J and clone size are those of that table, while D and trimming were read from the DNA. Of about 250,000 clones listed, around 80% are singletons. The CDR3 covers 16 residues. Germline-derived CDR1 and CDR2 are LNHDA and SQIVND (reference sequence). V dropped 5 bases and J dropped 0 bases, with 14 bases sitting between them.

Sequencing was done on a sample of PBMCs or T cells enriched from blood (not recorded which). The V call is TRBV19, the J call TRBJ2-1, with a weak D call TRBD2 (5 bases). The receptor's source is a man in his forties who had been exposed to COVID-19. DNA for the CDR3: TGTGCCAGTAGTCCTTCACAGCGGAGCTCCTACAATGAGCAGTTCTTC. As protein: CASSPSQRSSYNEQFF.